The 32 T cell receptor beta chains given below trace back to one sample, sequenced in a study of shared clonotypes between healthy human individuals. Naive CD8 isolation took CD45RO-negative cells positively selected for CCR7 and excluded terminally differentiated effector memory CD45RA+ cells. Only in-frame clones appear in the TCRdb table, and some are missing; sequencing was by immunoSEQ multiplex PCR. The data contain more than 2 million clones, just over 90% of them singletons. Sequencing input: naive CD8+ T cells from PBMCs. The source is a young man in good health. Some clones in this sample may be carry-over from other donors' samples.

The table lists this clone with a count of one. The gene calls are TRBV5-1 and TRBJ1-1; TRBD1 might be the D (5 bases). Germline V gene sequence: CDR1 SGHRS, CDR2 YFSETQ. This CDR3 spans 15 amino acids. Between the trimmed V and J ends, which lost 4 bases and 5 bases, there was a span of 18 bases. The CDR3 sequence is CASSPERAWGTEAFF. Written as DNA, the CDR3 is TGCGCCAGCAGCCCCGAGCGGGCATGGGGGACTGAAGCTTTCTTT.

The V and J genes are TRBV2 and TRBJ2-5, with D hard to call. Germline CDR1 is SNHLY and CDR2 is FYNNEI. The length of the CDR3 is 14 residues. Between the trimmed V and J ends, which lost 2 bases and 1 base, there was a span of 8 bases. Here the CDR3 reads CASSEMGFQETQYF. Written as DNA, the CDR3 is TGTGCCAGCAGTGAAATGGGATTCCAAGAGACCCAGTACTTC.

This chain uses TRBV7-2 with TRBJ2-7; the D is unclear. Germline CDR1 and CDR2: SGHTA and FQGNSA. Trimming removed 6 bases at V and 5 bases at J, with 20 bases between. This CDR3 is built from 15 residues. This CDR3 reads CASSYPGKGENEQYF. Written as DNA, the CDR3 is TGTGCCAGCAGTTACCCAGGAAAGGGCGAGAACGAGCAGTACTTC.

The genes are TRBV30 and TRBJ1-1; D might be TRBD1 (5 bases). Trimming stripped 3 bases from V and 1 base from J, with 9 bases between. This CDR3 has 13 amino acids. Germline loops: CDR1 GTSNPN, CDR2 SVGIG (reference sequence). The CDR3 loop is CAWRLTGNTEAFF. For the CDR3, the DNA is TGTGCCTGGAGACTAACAGGGAACACTGAAGCTTTCTTT.

This clone was detected only once. The chain is built from TRBV18 and TRBJ2-7, with no clear D. The CDR3 is made up of 14 amino acids. Trimming removed 0 bases from V and 11 bases from J, with 17 bases in between. Germline-derived CDR1 and CDR2 are KGHSH and LQKENI. The CDR3 DNA is TGTGCCAGCTCACCACCCGTCGGCTTAGGTGATGAGTACTTC. Translating it yields CASSPPVGLGDEYF.

The chain has TRBV9 and TRBJ1-2; D is undetermined. V lost 4 bases, J lost 0 bases, and 10 bases lay in between. CDR1 and CDR2 from the germline V gene are SGDLS and YYNGEE. The CDR3 consists of 14 residues. The CDR3 reads CASSNKIANYGYTF. DNA for the CDR3: TGTGCCAGCAGCAACAAAATTGCTAACTATGGCTACACCTTC.

The chain has TRBV5-5 and TRBJ2-7; 9 bases match TRBD1. With 4 bases clipped from V and 4 bases from J, the junction kept 9 bases outside the gene matches. Germline CDR1 is SGHKS and CDR2 is YYEKEE (reference sequence). The CDR3 has 15 residues. The CDR3 here is CASSHRTGDLYEQYF. Here the CDR3 DNA reads TGTGCCAGCAGCCACAGGACAGGGGACTTATACGAGCAGTACTTC.

The J gene is TRBJ2-1, the V gene TRBV19, with no clear D. CDR3 size: 11 residues. Germline values: CDR1 LNHDA, CDR2 SQIVND (reference sequence). The V and J ends lost 6 bases and 9 bases respectively, with 9 bases between them. The CDR3 nucleotides read TGTGCCAGTAGGAAAGGTCCTGAGCAGTTCTTC. This sequence encodes CASRKGPEQFF.

V gene TRBV27 combines with J gene TRBJ2-7; a weak D match, TRBD2 (5 bases). The CDR3 is 12 residues long. Germline V gene sequence: CDR1 MNHEY, CDR2 SMNVEV (reference sequence). With 10 bases removed from V and 1 base from J, the gap between germline ends came to 11 bases. CDR3 sequence: CATAGGSYEQYF. The DNA of the CDR3 is TGTGCCACCGCAGGAGGATCCTACGAGCAGTACTTC.

The chain has TRBV2 and TRBJ1-1; D call uncertain. The CDR3 runs 13 residues. V was trimmed by 6 bases and J by 5 bases, leaving 13 bases between them. From germline, CDR1 is SNHLY and CDR2 FYNNEI. CDR3 coding DNA: TGTGCCAGCAGCGGTGGGGTTTCAACTGAAGCTTTCTTT. It codes for CASSGGVSTEAFF.

CDR3 coding DNA: TGTGCCATCAGTGAGTCTGTAGGGCAGGCCTATGGCTACACCTTC. As protein: CAISESVGQAYGYTF. The chain carries TRBV10-3 and TRBJ1-2; D is unclear. V lost 0 bases, J lost 4 bases, and 12 bases lay in between. The CDR3 totals 15 residues. Per the germline V gene, CDR1 is ENHRY and CDR2 is SYGVKD.

The chain uses TRBV9 and TRBJ1-1, with D uncertain. CDR3 length: 14 residues. The V end was cut by 0 bases, the J end by 9 bases, with 15 bases between. CDR1 SGDLS and CDR2 YYNGEE come from the germline V gene. The CDR3 loop reads CASSVVPGGSKAFF. The CDR3 DNA sequence: TGTGCCAGCAGCGTAGTTCCGGGCGGATCCAAAGCTTTCTTT.

The genes are TRBV5-4 and TRBJ2-1; TRBD2 matches at 10 bases. The germline V gene encodes CDR1 SGHNT and CDR2 YYREEE (reference sequence). This CDR3 contains 16 residues. The V gene end was trimmed by 2 bases and the J gene end by 4 bases; junction bases not matched to a gene: 6. As DNA, the CDR3 is TGTGCCAGCAGCTTAGTGAGGACTAGCGGTTACAATGAGCAGTTCTTC. As protein: CASSLVRTSGYNEQFF.

This clone has only a few counts. CDR3 loop: CASSMMTHLLNTEAFF. The CDR3 coding sequence is TGTGCCAGTAGCATGATGACACATCTCTTGAACACTGAAGCTTTCTTT. The chain links TRBV19 to TRBJ1-1; D is ambiguous. Germline V CDR1 and CDR2: LNHDA, SQIVND (reference sequence). The V end lost 6 bases, the J end lost 0 bases, and 17 bases lay between the germline ends. This CDR3 is 16 amino acids long.

The V and J genes are TRBV4-2 and TRBJ2-1; D assignment may be TRBD1 or TRBD2 (5 bases each). V was pared by 0 bases and J by 0 bases, with 12 bases between. Germline assignment: CDR1 LGHNA and CDR2 YNFKEQ. The CDR3 contains 17 residues. CDR3 residues: CASSQDEGPSSYNEQFF. CDR3 in DNA: TGTGCCAGCAGCCAAGATGAGGGGCCCAGCTCCTACAATGAGCAGTTCTTC.

V is TRBV27 and J is TRBJ2-1; D possibly uses TRBD1 or TRBD2 (5 bases each). V gave up 2 bases and J gave up 0 bases, with 14 bases separating them. CDR3 length: 17 residues. CDR1 is MNHEY and CDR2 is SMNVEV in the germline V gene (reference sequence). CDR3 in amino acids: CASSLTRGSSSYNEQFF. CDR3 nucleotide sequence: TGTGCCAGCAGTTTAACTCGGGGCAGCAGCTCCTACAATGAGCAGTTCTTC.

This chain links TRBV9 with TRBJ2-7, with TRBD2 matching 13 bases. CDR3 size: 16 residues. J was trimmed by 5 bases and V by 0 bases; bases with no gene match: 5. Germline-derived CDR1 and CDR2 are SGDLS and YYNGEE. The CDR3 DNA reads as TGTGCCAGCAGCGTAGGACTAGCGGGAGGCATGAACGAGCAGTACTTC. This gives the protein CASSVGLAGGMNEQYF.

A word on this clone: A single base separates this from a much larger clone, so it may be a read error. V usage is TRBV28 and J usage is TRBJ2-3; perhaps TRBD2 as D (6 bases). The CDR3 has 13 residues. The V end lost 5 bases, the J end lost 1 base, and 7 bases lay between the germline ends. Germline CDR1 is MDHEN and CDR2 is SYDVKM. The CDR3 protein is CASSERGTDTQYF. In DNA, the CDR3 is TGTGCCAGCAGTGAGCGGGGCACAGATACGCAGTATTTT.

V and J are TRBV11-1 and TRBJ1-1, with a possible D match to TRBD1 (6 bases). Germline V CDR1 and CDR2: SGHAT, FQDESV (reference sequence). The V and J ends lost 1 base and 0 bases respectively, with 9 bases between them. The CDR3 runs to 15 residues. The CDR3 reads CASSLGAGVNTEAFF. In nucleotides, the CDR3 is TGTGCCAGCAGCTTAGGCGCAGGGGTGAACACTGAAGCTTTCTTT.

As to this clone: This sample also contains other DNA sequences that code for the same CDR3. This chain links TRBV7-9 with TRBJ2-1; D gene unclear. CDR1 SEHNR and CDR2 FQNEAQ come from the germline V gene (reference sequence). The V and J ends lost 4 bases and 7 bases respectively, with 2 bases between them. The CDR3 extends over 10 amino acids. CDR3 residues: CASSSNEQFF. The CDR3 DNA reads TGTGCCAGCAGCTCTAATGAGCAGTTCTTC.

The chain is built from TRBV6-5 and TRBJ2-1; D gene uncertain. The CDR3 runs 14 residues. Deletions cut 6 bases from V and 3 bases from J, with 12 bases between. The germline gives CDR1 MNHEY, CDR2 SVGAGI. The CDR3 here is CASRPKGGYNEQFF. The CDR3 nucleotides read TGTGCCAGCAGACCCAAGGGCGGCTACAATGAGCAGTTCTTC.

For this clone: Other nucleotide sequences in the sample specify the same CDR3. The V gene is TRBV9, the J gene TRBJ2-7, with TRBD2 as a possible D gene (6 bases). Germline V gene data show CDR1 as SGDLS and CDR2 as YYNGEE. Trimming left V 2 bases short and J 1 base short, with 10 bases between. CDR3 length equals 14 residues. The CDR3 DNA sequence: TGTGCCAGCAGCGTTTATAGCGGATCCTACGAGCAGTACTTC. Translating gives CASSVYSGSYEQYF.

In its sample, this clone was seen once. The chain carries TRBV29-1 and TRBJ2-7, with 10 positions matching TRBD2. CDR3 size: 15 residues. V lost 0 bases, J lost 2 bases, and 4 bases stayed unmatched. Germline assignment: CDR1 SQVTM and CDR2 ANQGSEA. Here the CDR3 DNA reads TGCAGCGTTGAAGATCAAGCGGGAGGGCCCTACGAGCAGTACTTC. It codes for CSVEDQAGGPYEQYF.

The chain couples TRBV28 to TRBJ1-1, with unresolved D. Germline V gene data show CDR1 as MDHEN and CDR2 as SYDVKM. The V and J ends lost 4 bases and 1 base respectively, with 16 bases between them. The CDR3 has 16 residues. The CDR3 spells CASSSPILSSNTEAFF. The CDR3 DNA reads TGTGCCAGCAGTTCCCCCATCTTGAGTTCGAACACTGAAGCTTTCTTT.

This clone was counted once. V gene TRBV4-2 combines with J gene TRBJ2-7; D is possibly TRBD1 (5 bases). Looked up from germline, CDR1 is LGHNA and CDR2 is YNFKEQ. V lost 4 bases to trimming and J lost 7 bases, with 14 bases between them. This CDR3 region has 13 residues. Here the CDR3 reads CASSPTVLGEQYF. Written as DNA, the CDR3 is TGTGCCAGCAGCCCGACAGTTTTGGGGGAGCAGTACTTC.

This chain uses TRBV28 with TRBJ2-7; TRBD1 might be the D (5 bases). The CDR3 covers 16 residues. V was trimmed by 3 bases and J by 5 bases, leaving 20 bases between them. Germline CDR1 is MDHEN and CDR2 is SYDVKM. CDR3 loop: CASSFRVGAAAHEQYF. The CDR3 DNA reads TGTGCCAGCAGTTTCAGGGTGGGCGCGGCAGCCCACGAGCAGTACTTC.

The gene calls are TRBV11-2 and TRBJ2-5, with D maybe TRBD2 (5 bases). The V and J ends lost 2 bases and 7 bases respectively, with 17 bases between them. Germline lookup yields CDR1 SGHAT and CDR2 FQNNGV. This CDR3 is 15 amino acids long. The CDR3 reads CASSLLLAAAGTQYF. CDR3 in DNA: TGTGCCAGCAGCTTACTTCTAGCTGCAGCAGGGACCCAGTACTTC.

The CDR3 bases are TGCAGCGTTGAAGCGGACAATGAGCAGTTCTTC. It codes for CSVEADNEQFF. The gene calls are TRBV29-1 and TRBJ2-1; D uncertain. The V end was cut by 1 base, the J end by 5 bases, with 3 bases between. Per germline, CDR1 SQVTM and CDR2 ANQGSEA. The CDR3 loop spans 11 amino acids.

The rearrangement uses TRBV18 and TRBJ2-2; 7 bases agree with TRBD1. Trimming took 3 bases from V and 3 from J; bases not matched to a gene: 7. Germline CDR1 reads KGHSH; CDR2 reads LQKENI. This CDR3 is 16 amino acids long. The CDR3 coding sequence is TGTGCCAGCTCACCCACACAGGGGCGCGACACCGGGGAGCTGTTTTTT. The encoded protein is CASSPTQGRDTGELFF.

The gene calls are TRBV6-5 and TRBJ2-1; D may be TRBD2 (8 bases). The CDR3 sequence is 15 residues long. The germline V gene encodes CDR1 MNHEY and CDR2 SVGAGI. V lost 5 bases and J 4 bases, leaving 15 bases between the germline ends. CDR3 loop: CASSAREGAYNEQFF. The CDR3 DNA reads TGTGCCAGCAGTGCCCGGGAGGGGGCTTACAATGAGCAGTTCTTC.

The CDR3 sequence is CSVDGQDRGYNEQFF. The CDR3 DNA reads TGCAGCGTTGACGGCCAAGACAGGGGCTACAATGAGCAGTTCTTC. The chain joins TRBV29-1 to TRBJ2-1; 8 bases agree with TRBD1. Germline assignment: CDR1 SQVTM and CDR2 ANQGSEA. V lost 3 bases and J lost 3; bases outside the gene matches: 7. The length of the CDR3 is 15 residues.

This clone has only one observation. This chain links TRBV10-3 with TRBJ2-7; 7 nucleotides match TRBD1. Per germline, CDR1 ENHRY and CDR2 SYGVKD. The CDR3 length is 13 residues. J gave up 3 bases and V 8 bases, and 7 bases lay outside the gene matches. CDR3 loop: CAIGIGTDYEQYF. The CDR3 DNA reads TGTGCCATCGGAATAGGGACAGACTACGAGCAGTACTTC.